These T cell receptor beta chains were read from a single sample in a study of T cell responses to AZD1222 COVID-19 vaccine. Repertoires were generated with immunoSEQ multiplex PCR, while TCRdb's copy carries only in-frame clones and drops some. This table holds some 110,000 clones, around 89% found once. Specimen: peripheral blood, collected on day 0 of AZD1222 vaccination. All receptors come from an adult in good health. CDR3s include the opening cysteine and the closing phenylalanine or tryptophan. The order of the fields is clone size, J gene, V gene, D gene, CDR3 DNA, CDR3 protein. D genes are given only for firm matches. Clone size is given for some rows only: seen once, a few or many times, or a class if the clone is expanded.

>NA|TRBJ1-2|TRBV5-6|TRBD1
TGTGCCAGCAGCCCCCCCGGGGGAAGGGGGCGAGGTGGCTACACCTTC
CASSPPGGRGRGGYTF
>NA|TRBJ1-4|TRBV5-1|NA
TGCGCCAGCAGCTTGGAGACAGGTCCCTTCGCTAATGAAAAACTGTTTTTT
CASSLETGPFANEKLFF
>NA|TRBJ1-1|TRBV6-2/TRBV6-3|TRBD1
TGTGCCAGCAGTCACCGACAGGGGGCTTTGAACACTGAAGCTTTCTTT
CASSHRQGALNTEAFF
>NA|TRBJ2-7|TRBV9|NA
TGTGCCAGCAGCCCTTCCGGGGGAACCGAGCAGTACTTC
CASSPSGGTEQYF
>NA|TRBJ1-6|TRBV9|TRBD1
TGTGCCAGCAGCGTTTCAGTCAGGGGGCTTGATTCACCCCTCCACTTT
CASSVSVRGLDSPLHF
>NA|TRBJ2-1|TRBV9|TRBD2
TGTGCCAGCAGCGTACCATCTAGCGGGACTAAAAAATTTGGGGACAATGAGCAGTTCTTC
CASSVPSSGTKKFGDNEQFF
>NA|TRBJ2-5|TRBV5-5|NA
TGTGCCAGCAGCTTGACAGCGGCACAAGAGACCCAGTACTTC
CASSLTAAQETQYF
>NA|TRBJ2-5|TRBV6-6|NA
TGTGCCAGCAGTTACAGGGGTGGAGAGACCCAGTACTTC
CASSYRGGETQYF
>NA|TRBJ1-6|TRBV19|TRBD1
TGTGCCAGTAGTACCCGTCAGGGGGCGCGGTTGTCACCCCTCCACTTT
CASSTRQGARLSPLHF
>NA|TRBJ2-1|TRBV27|NA
TGTGCCAGCAAGTGGGGGTACAATGAGCAGTTCTTC
CASKWGYNEQFF
>NA|TRBJ1-1|TRBV7-2|NA
TGTGCCAGCAGCCTGGGGGCATGGGTAAGCACTGAAGCTTTCTTT
CASSLGAWVSTEAFF
>NA|TRBJ1-6|TRBV28|NA
TGTGCCAGCAGTTGGACCGTTGATAATTCACCCCTCCACTTT
CASSWTVDNSPLHF
>NA|TRBJ1-6|TRBV5-1|NA
TGCGCCAGCAGCTCTGAACAGTATAATTCACCCCTCCACTTT
CASSSEQYNSPLHF
>NA|TRBJ2-1|TRBV5-4|TRBD2
TGTGCCAGTTACTCTGATGGTAGCGGGAGGGCCGTAAATGAGCAGTTCTTC
CASYSDGSGRAVNEQFF
>NA|TRBJ2-2|TRBV19|NA
TGTGCCAGTAGTATTAACAGGGCAACCGGGGAGCTGTTTTTT
CASSINRATGELFF
>NA|TRBJ1-4|TRBV28|NA
TGTGCCAGCAGGCCCGCGGGGAGTGGTGAAAAACTGTTTTTT
CASRPAGSGEKLFF
>NA|TRBJ2-2|TRBV6-2/TRBV6-3|TRBD1
TGTGCCAGCAGTCAACAGGGGATTCACACCGGGGAGCTGTTTTTT
CASSQQGIHTGELFF
>few|TRBJ1-6|TRBV25-1|NA
TGTGCCAGCAGTAACCGGGAGTATAATTCACCCCTCCACTTT
CASSNREYNSPLHF
>once|TRBJ2-1|TRBV9|NA
TGTGCCAGCAGCCCCTCGTCAAGCAATGAGCAGTTCTTC
CASSPSSSNEQFF
>NA|TRBJ2-5|TRBV6-5|NA
TGTGCCACCCTAAGGTGGGGGGAAGAGACCCAGTACTTC
CATLRWGEETQYF
>NA|TRBJ2-2|TRBV9|TRBD2
TGTGCCAGCAGCGTAGCGGGGACTAGCGGGGACGTAAGCACCGGGGAGCTGTTTTTT
CASSVAGTSGDVSTGELFF
>NA|TRBJ2-1|TRBV5-1|TRBD2
TGCGCCAGCAGCTTGGCAATCACCCGGGGGGGCCCTAACAATGAGCAGTTCTTC
CASSLAITRGGPNNEQFF
>NA|TRBJ1-2|TRBV19|NA
TGTGCCAGTACCATCGGACCGGGGAACTATGGCTACACCTTC
CASTIGPGNYGYTF
>NA|TRBJ2-1|TRBV19|TRBD2
TGTGCCAGTAGTATTCGGACTAGCGGGGTTCGCAATGAGCAGTTCTTC
CASSIRTSGVRNEQFF
>NA|TRBJ1-2|TRBV6-5|NA
TGTGCCAGCAGTTACTCCCTCAGTGGTCATAACTATGGCTACACCTTC
CASSYSLSGHNYGYTF
>NA|TRBJ2-2|TRBV11-2|TRBD2
TGTGCCAGCAGCATAAGCGGGAGCGCTCCCGGGGAGCTGTTTTTT
CASSISGSAPGELFF
>NA|TRBJ2-5|TRBV7-3|TRBD1
TGTGCCAGCAGCCCGACCGGGACAGGGTCCCAAGAGACCCAGTACTTC
CASSPTGTGSQETQYF
>NA|TRBJ1-1|TRBV7-2|TRBD1
TGTGCCAGCAGCCTACGGGACAGATACACTGAAGCTTTCTTT
CASSLRDRYTEAFF
>NA|TRBJ2-3|TRBV29-1|TRBD1
TGCAGCGGCCGGACAGGGGACGTAGGAGATACGCAGTATTTT
CSGRTGDVGDTQYF
>NA|TRBJ2-7|TRBV27|TRBD1
TGTGCCAGCAGGCGAGACCCGGGACAGGGGATCCACGAGCAGTACTTC
CASRRDPGQGIHEQYF
>NA|TRBJ2-3|TRBV5-1|TRBD1
TGCGCCAGCAGCCGGGACAGGGACACAGATACGCAGTATTTT
CASSRDRDTDTQYF
>NA|TRBJ2-1|TRBV6-5|NA
TGTGCCAGCAGTTACTCAACGGGAAATGAGCAGTTCTTC
CASSYSTGNEQFF
>NA|TRBJ1-5|TRBV9|NA
TGTGCCAGCAGTGCTGGGGGCTTCAATCAGCCCCAGCATTTT
CASSAGGFNQPQHF
>once|TRBJ1-1|TRBV28|NA
TGTGCCAGCAGCCCTCCGATGAACACTGAAGCTTTCTTT
CASSPPMNTEAFF
>NA|TRBJ1-6|TRBV9|NA
TGTGCCAGCAGCGTAGGTGGTCTCCCGGATGGTTCACCCCTCCACTTT
CASSVGGLPDGSPLHF
>NA|TRBJ1-2|TRBV7-9|NA
TGTGCCAGCAGCTCCTGGACGCCCAGGAGTGGCTACACCTTC
CASSSWTPRSGYTF
>once|TRBJ2-3|TRBV7-3|NA
TGTGCCAGCAGCTTATTGGCGCGTTCTAGCACAGATACGCAGTATTTT
CASSLLARSSTDTQYF
>NA|TRBJ1-5|TRBV7-2|NA
TGTGCCAGCAGCGCCCGACAGCTTCAGCCCCAGCATTTT
CASSARQLQPQHF
>NA|TRBJ1-1|TRBV18|NA
TGTGCCAGCTCACCACCGGCGGCCACGGAAGGGTGGAACACTGAAGCTTTCTTT
CASSPPAATEGWNTEAFF
>NA|TRBJ1-3|TRBV30|NA
TGTGCCTGGAGCGGAGGGAACTCTGGAAACACCATATATTTT
CAWSGGNSGNTIYF